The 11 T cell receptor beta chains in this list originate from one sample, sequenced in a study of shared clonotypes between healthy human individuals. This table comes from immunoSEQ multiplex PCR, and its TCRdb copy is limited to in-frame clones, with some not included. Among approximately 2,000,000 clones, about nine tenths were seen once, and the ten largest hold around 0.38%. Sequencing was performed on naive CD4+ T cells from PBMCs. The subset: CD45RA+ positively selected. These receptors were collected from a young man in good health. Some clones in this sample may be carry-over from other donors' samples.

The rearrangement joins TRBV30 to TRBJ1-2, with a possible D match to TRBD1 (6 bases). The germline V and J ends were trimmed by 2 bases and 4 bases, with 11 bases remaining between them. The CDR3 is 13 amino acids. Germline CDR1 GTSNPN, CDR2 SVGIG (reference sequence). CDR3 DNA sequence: TGTGCCTGGAGTCTGGGGGGCCCCTATGGCTACACCTTC. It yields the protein CAWSLGGPYGYTF.

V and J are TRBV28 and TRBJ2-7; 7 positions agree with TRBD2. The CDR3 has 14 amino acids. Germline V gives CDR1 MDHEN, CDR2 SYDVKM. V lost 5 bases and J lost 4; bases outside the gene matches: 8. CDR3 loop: CASSPWTRFYEQYF. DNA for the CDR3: TGTGCCAGCAGTCCGTGGACTAGATTTTACGAGCAGTACTTC.

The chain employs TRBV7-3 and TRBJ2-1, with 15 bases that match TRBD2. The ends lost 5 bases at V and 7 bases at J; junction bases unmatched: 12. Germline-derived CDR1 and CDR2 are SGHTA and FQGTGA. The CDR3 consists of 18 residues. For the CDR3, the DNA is TGTGCCAGCAGCCTAAGGACTAGCGGGAGGGTTCTCGAGAATGAGCAGTTCTTC. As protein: CASSLRTSGRVLENEQFF.

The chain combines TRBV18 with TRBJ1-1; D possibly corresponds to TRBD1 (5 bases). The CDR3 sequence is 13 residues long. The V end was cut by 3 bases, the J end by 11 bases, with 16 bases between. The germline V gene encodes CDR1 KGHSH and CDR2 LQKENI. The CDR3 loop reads CASSPGRDAAAFF. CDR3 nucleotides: TGTGCCAGCTCACCTGGGAGGGACGCGGCGGCTTTCTTT.

CDR3 nucleotides: TGTGCCAGCAGCCAAGATCACCGGGCTCGGTACAATGAGCAGTTCTTC. This codes for CASSQDHRARYNEQFF. V gene TRBV14 combines with J gene TRBJ2-1; no clear D gene. Trimming shortened V by 0 bases and J by 4 bases, and 13 bases separated the two germline ends. The CDR3 contains 16 residues. CDR1 SGHDN and CDR2 FVKESK come from the germline V gene.

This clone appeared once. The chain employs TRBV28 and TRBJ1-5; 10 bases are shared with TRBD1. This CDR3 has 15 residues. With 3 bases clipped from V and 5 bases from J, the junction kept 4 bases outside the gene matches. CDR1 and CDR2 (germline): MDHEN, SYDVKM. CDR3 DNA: TGTGCCAGCAGTTTGAGGACAGGGGGACATCAGCCCCAGCATTTT. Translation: CASSLRTGGHQPQHF.

CDR3 loop: CASSLTDGVSYEQYF. The CDR3 coding sequence is TGTGCCAGCAGCTTAACGGACGGGGTCTCCTACGAGCAGTACTTC. This chain connects TRBV7-9 to TRBJ2-7, with D maybe TRBD2 (5 bases). V gave up 2 bases and J gave up 0 bases, with 11 bases separating them. The V gene's germline CDR1 is SEHNR and CDR2 FQNEAQ (reference sequence). This CDR3 has 15 amino acids.

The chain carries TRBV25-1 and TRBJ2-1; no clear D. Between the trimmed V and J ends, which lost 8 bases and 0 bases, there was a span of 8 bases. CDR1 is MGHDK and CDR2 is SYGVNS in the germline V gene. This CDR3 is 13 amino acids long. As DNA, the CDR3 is TGTGCCAGCCGACCGAGCTCCTACAATGAGCAGTTCTTC. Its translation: CASRPSSYNEQFF. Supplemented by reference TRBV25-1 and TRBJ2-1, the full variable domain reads EADIYQTPRYLVIGTGKKITLECSQTMGHDKMYWYQQDPGMELHLIHYSYGVNSTEKGDLSSESTVSRIRTEHFPLTLESARPSHTSQYLCASRPSSYNEQFFGPGTRLTVL.

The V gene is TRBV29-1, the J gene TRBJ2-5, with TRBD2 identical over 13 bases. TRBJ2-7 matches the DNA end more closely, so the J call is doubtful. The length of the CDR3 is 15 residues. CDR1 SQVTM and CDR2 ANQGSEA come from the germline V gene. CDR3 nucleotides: TGCAGCGTTGAAACACTAGCGGGAGGGCCCTTCGAGCAGTACTTC. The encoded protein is CSVETLAGGPFEQYF.

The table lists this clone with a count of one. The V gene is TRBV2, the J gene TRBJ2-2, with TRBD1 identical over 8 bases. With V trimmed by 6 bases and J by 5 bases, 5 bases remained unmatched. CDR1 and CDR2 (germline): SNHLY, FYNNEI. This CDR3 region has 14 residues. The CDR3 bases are TGTGCCAGCAGAGGCGGACAGGGTACCGGGGAGCTGTTTTTT. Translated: CASRGGQGTGELFF.

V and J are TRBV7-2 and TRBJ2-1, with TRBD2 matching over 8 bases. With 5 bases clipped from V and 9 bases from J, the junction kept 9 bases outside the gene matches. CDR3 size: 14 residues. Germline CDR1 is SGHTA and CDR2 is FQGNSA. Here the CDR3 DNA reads TGTGCCAGCAGCGGTCGGACTAGCTCGGGTGAGCAGTTCTTC. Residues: CASSGRTSSGEQFF.